This TCR beta chain was sequenced in a study of blood T cell repertoires in COVID-19. Study overall: The samples span acute and convalescent COVID-19 from the United States, Italy and Spain.

As processed by the authors: Estimated nucleated cell counts came from reference gene primer amplification. The table came from immunoSEQ multiplex PCR; TCRdb's copy has only in-frame clones and leaves some out. V, J and clone size are taken as reported in that table, and D and trimming were inferred from the DNA itself. The sample includes roughly 190,000 clones, around 84% seen only once; the top ten take 13% to 15%. The germline V and J ends were trimmed by 2 bases and 4 bases, with 8 bases remaining between them. Germline assignment: CDR1 LGHDT and CDR2 YNNKEL (reference sequence). This CDR3 has 13 amino acids.

V gene TRBV3-1 (or the pseudogene TRBV3-2) combines with J gene TRBJ1-2; D gene uncertain. The receptor was isolated from a man aged 25 to 40 with active or convalescent COVID-19. Sequenced input: peripheral blood. CDR3 sequence: CASSQPGSYGYTF. CDR3 in DNA: TGTGCCAGCAGCCAACCGGGTAGCTATGGCTACACCTTC.